Below, 2 T cell receptor beta chains from the same sample are listed, as sequenced in a study of T cells in Graves' hyperthyroidism and ophthalmopathy. Amplified regions were TCR beta CDR3 sequences from RNA transcripts. The HTBI primer set was used in a first-round RT-PCR of the TCR CDR3. TCRdb processed the multiplex PCR reads anew with MiXCR; each CDR3 protein has one entry. The table shows approximately 360,000 distinct CDR3 sequences, with 20% to 25% occurring only once. The sequencing input was blood. These receptors came from a middle-aged man with Graves' hyperthyroidism.

This clonotype has a count of ten or more. The CDR3 loop reads CASSLDGDTSYEQYF. CDR3 bases: TGTGCCAGCAGCTTAGATGGGGACACCTCCTACGAGCAGTACTTC. This chain links TRBV11-1 with TRBJ2-7, with D possibly TRBD1 on 6 matching bases. V lost 1 base to trimming and J lost 0 bases, with 10 bases between them. CDR3 length: 15 amino acids. The germline CDR1 and CDR2 sequences are SGHAT and FQDESV (reference sequence).

The V gene is TRBV7-9, the J gene TRBJ1-4; TRBD1 is a possible D gene (5 bases). Trimming stripped 7 bases from V and 5 bases from J, with 11 bases between. Germline V gives CDR1 SEHNR, CDR2 FQNEAQ (reference sequence). The CDR3 runs 13 residues. The CDR3 sequence: CASTGAANEKLFF. For the CDR3, the DNA is TGTGCCAGCACTGGGGCAGCGAATGAAAAACTGTTTTTT. The full variable domain, its missing parts supplied by reference TRBV7-9 and TRBJ1-4, is DTGVSQNPRHKITKRGQNVTFRCDPISEHNRLYWYRQTLGQGPEFLTYFQNEAQLEKSRLLSDRFSAERPKGSFSTLEIQRTEQGDSAMYLCASTGAANEKLFFGSGTQLSVL.